These T cell receptor beta chains were read from a single sample in a study of blood T cells in healthy people across ages. TCRdb re-analysed the 5' RACE reads in MiXCR, keeping a single row per CDR3 protein. The data hold 850,000 to 1,300,000 distinct CDR3 sequences, with over 35% observed a single time. Sequencing used blood. The receptors derive from a woman aged 60-75 years in good health. The CDR3 runs from the conserved cysteine through the conserved F or W. Each record gives: CDR3 protein, CDR3 DNA, clone size, J gene, D gene, V gene. A D gene is named only where the DNA matches it firmly. Only some rows state a clone size, as once, few, many or a class for expanded clones.

CDR3: CASSLNRVYYGYTF
DNA: TGTGCCAGCAGCCTCAACAGGGTTTACTATGGCTACACCTTC
size: -
J: TRBJ1-2
D: -
V: TRBV21-1

CDR3: CSARDKWNYNEQYF
DNA: TGCAGTGCTAGAGACAAATGGAACTACAATGAGCAGTACTTC
size: -
J: TRBJ2-7
D: -
V: TRBV20-1

CDR3: CASSQGSGRADEQFF
DNA: TGTGCCAGCAGCCAAGGTAGCGGGAGGGCCGATGAGCAGTTCTTC
size: -
J: TRBJ2-1
D: TRBD2
V: TRBV14

CDR3: CASRLAGAYLSNEQFF
DNA: TGCGCCAGCAGATTAGCGGGGGCCTACTTATCCAATGAGCAGTTCTTC
size: few
J: TRBJ2-1
D: TRBD2
V: TRBV5-1

CDR3: CASSERRYDYGYTF
DNA: TGTGCCAGCAGTGAAAGGAGGTATGACTATGGCTACACCTTC
size: few
J: TRBJ1-2
D: -
V: TRBV6-1

CDR3: CASSNPRVATQLETQYF
DNA: TGCGCCAGCAGTAATCCTCGGGTAGCGACCCAACTAGAGACCCAGTACTTC
size: -
J: TRBJ2-5
D: -
V: TRBV5-1

CDR3: CASSPGQNGYGYTF
DNA: TGTGCCAGCAGCCCGGGACAGAATGGGTATGGCTACACCTTC
size: few
J: TRBJ1-2
D: TRBD1
V: TRBV12-3/TRBV12-4

CDR3: CAASRDIVVSSYNEQYF
DNA: TGTGCCGCCAGCAGAGATATAGTGGTGAGCTCCTACAATGAGCAGTACTTC
size: -
J: TRBJ2-7
D: -
V: TRBV15

CDR3: CASSLVRVSYEQYF
DNA: TGTGCCAGCAGCTTAGTCCGGGTCTCCTACGAGCAGTACTTC
size: -
J: TRBJ2-7
D: -
V: TRBV11-3

CDR3: CASSKSGRNQETQYF
DNA: TGTGCCAGCAGTAAAAGCGGGAGGAACCAAGAGACCCAGTACTTC
size: -
J: TRBJ2-5
D: TRBD2
V: TRBV12-3/TRBV12-4

CDR3: CASSHVGQNTEAFF
DNA: TGCGCCAGCAGCCACGTGGGACAGAACACTGAAGCTTTCTTT
size: -
J: TRBJ1-1
D: -
V: TRBV4-1

CDR3: CSVEDFGEMGGYEQYF
DNA: TGCAGCGTTGAAGATTTCGGGGAGATGGGGGGATACGAGCAGTACTTC
size: few
J: TRBJ2-7
D: -
V: TRBV29-1

CDR3: CASSRLLNEQFF
DNA: TGTGCCAGCAGTAGACTATTGAATGAGCAGTTCTTC
size: -
J: TRBJ2-1
D: -
V: TRBV7-9

CDR3: CATSDSWGSYNEQFF
DNA: TGTGCCACCAGTGATTCATGGGGCTCCTACAATGAGCAGTTCTTC
size: -
J: TRBJ2-1
D: -
V: TRBV24-1

CDR3: CASGTGGAGDEQYF
DNA: TGTGCCAGCGGGACAGGGGGCGCGGGCGATGAGCAGTACTTC
size: -
J: TRBJ2-4
D: TRBD1
V: TRBV11-2

CDR3: CASSDSKVTEAFF
DNA: TGTGCCAGCAGTGACTCGAAGGTAACTGAAGCTTTCTTT
size: few
J: TRBJ1-1
D: -
V: TRBV6-5

CDR3: CASSSGIVYEQYF
DNA: TGTGCCAGCAGTTCAGGGATTGTCTACGAGCAGTACTTC
size: few
J: TRBJ2-7
D: -
V: TRBV28

CDR3: CASTRGPSSYEQYF
DNA: TGTGCCAGCACCCGCGGACCCAGCTCCTACGAGCAGTACTTC
size: few
J: TRBJ2-7
D: -
V: TRBV9

CDR3: CASRKEGAVYTQYF
DNA: TGTGCCAGCAGGAAGGAGGGTGCCGTATATACGCAGTATTTT
size: -
J: TRBJ2-3
D: -
V: TRBV6-1

CDR3: CASRLLGTSHREQYF
DNA: TGTGCCAGCAGACTGCTAGGGACTAGCCACCGGGAGCAGTACTTC
size: once
J: TRBJ2-5
D: TRBD2
V: TRBV5-6

CDR3: CASSSGTTSNEQFF
DNA: TGCGCCAGCAGTTCCGGGACTACCTCCAATGAGCAGTTCTTC
size: -
J: TRBJ2-1
D: TRBD2
V: TRBV5-1

CDR3: CSAYKAGEFETQYF
DNA: TGCAGTGCTTACAAAGCGGGAGAGTTCGAGACCCAGTACTTC
size: few
J: TRBJ2-5
D: TRBD2
V: TRBV20-1

CDR3: CASSDEGEQYNEQYF
DNA: TGTGCCAGCAGTGATGAGGGAGAACAGTACAATGAGCAGTACTTC
size: -
J: TRBJ2-5
D: -
V: TRBV6-4

CDR3: CATSRAPYLDTQYF
DNA: TGTGCCACCAGCAGAGCCCCCTATCTGGATACGCAGTATTTT
size: -
J: TRBJ2-3
D: -
V: TRBV15

CDR3: CASSLEGWTEAFF
DNA: TGCGCCAGCAGCTTGGAGGGTTGGACTGAAGCTTTCTTT
size: -
J: TRBJ1-1
D: -
V: TRBV5-1

CDR3: CASSVGASGGSYNEQFF
DNA: TGTGCCAGCAGCGTAGGGGCTAGCGGGGGCTCCTACAATGAGCAGTTCTTC
size: -
J: TRBJ2-1
D: TRBD2
V: TRBV9

CDR3: CASSGRLVVYGYTF
DNA: TGTGCCAGCAGTGGTAGACTGGTTGTCTATGGCTACACCTTC
size: few
J: TRBJ1-2
D: -
V: TRBV6-1

CDR3: CASRPSEGSYEQYF
DNA: TGTGCCAGCAGACCCTCGGAGGGCTCCTACGAGCAGTACTTC
size: -
J: TRBJ2-7
D: -
V: TRBV12-3/TRBV12-4

CDR3: CSVDRSGRGNEQYF
DNA: TGCAGCGTTGATCGGAGCGGGAGGGGCAATGAGCAGTACTTC
size: -
J: TRBJ2-5
D: TRBD2
V: TRBV29-1

CDR3: CASSDTSKSGRTKNIQYF
DNA: TGTGCCAGCAGTGATACGTCTAAGAGCGGGAGGACCAAAAACATTCAGTACTTC
size: few
J: TRBJ2-4
D: TRBD2
V: TRBV2

CDR3: CASSPLAEGYEQYF
DNA: TGTGCCAGCAGTCCCCTAGCGGAGGGCTACGAGCAGTACTTC
size: -
J: TRBJ2-7
D: TRBD2
V: TRBV6-2/TRBV6-3

CDR3: CSAGHRSLRFYGYTF
DNA: TGCAGTGCTGGGCACAGGAGCCTAAGGTTCTATGGCTACACCTTC
size: -
J: TRBJ1-2
D: -
V: TRBV20-1

CDR3: CASSPGLAGVYNEQYF
DNA: TGTGCCAGCAGCCCCGGACTAGCGGGAGTTTACAATGAGCAGTACTTC
size: -
J: TRBJ2-7
D: TRBD2
V: TRBV9